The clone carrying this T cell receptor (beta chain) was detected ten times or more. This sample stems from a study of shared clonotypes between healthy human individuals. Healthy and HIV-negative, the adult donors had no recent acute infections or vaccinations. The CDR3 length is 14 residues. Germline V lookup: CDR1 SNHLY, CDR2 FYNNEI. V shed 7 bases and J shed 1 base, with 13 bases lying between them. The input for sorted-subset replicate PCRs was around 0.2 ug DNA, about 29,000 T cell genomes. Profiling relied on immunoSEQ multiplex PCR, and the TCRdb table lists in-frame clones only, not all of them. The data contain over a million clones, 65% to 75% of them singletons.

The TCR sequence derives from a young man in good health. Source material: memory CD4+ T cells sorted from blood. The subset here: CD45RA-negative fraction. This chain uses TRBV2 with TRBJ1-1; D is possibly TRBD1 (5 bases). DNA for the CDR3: TGTGCCAGCAAGGACACCCGACAGAACACTGAAGCTTTCTTT. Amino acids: CASKDTRQNTEAFF.